The T cell receptor (beta chain) described here comes from a study of blood T cell repertoires in COVID-19. For the study at large: The cDNA or gDNA used as material had been derived from T cells, B-cell-depleted T cells, or PBMCs.

Enrollment of patients from Seattle took place during active infection, with longitudinal follow-up. This CDR3 spans 14 amino acids. Germline lookup yields CDR1 MNHEY and CDR2 SVGEGT. The V end was cut by 6 bases, the J end by 5 bases, with 16 bases between. In the study's own analysis: Estimates of nucleated cell counts were drawn from the amplification of reference gene primers. Only in-frame clones appear in the TCRdb table, and some are missing; sequencing was by immunoSEQ multiplex PCR. V and J calls and clone size are copied from that table; D and trimming were computed from the DNA. The sample consists of roughly 180,000 clones, about 85% of them appearing once.

This sequence originates from a man older than 75 with COVID-19, enrolled during active disease. What was sequenced was peripheral blood. V gene TRBV6-2 or TRBV6-3 combines with J gene TRBJ1-1; TRBD1 might be the D (6 bases). DNA for the CDR3: TGTGCCAGCAGCCCCATCTACAGGGAAACTGAAGCTTTCTTT. Its protein is CASSPIYRETEAFF.